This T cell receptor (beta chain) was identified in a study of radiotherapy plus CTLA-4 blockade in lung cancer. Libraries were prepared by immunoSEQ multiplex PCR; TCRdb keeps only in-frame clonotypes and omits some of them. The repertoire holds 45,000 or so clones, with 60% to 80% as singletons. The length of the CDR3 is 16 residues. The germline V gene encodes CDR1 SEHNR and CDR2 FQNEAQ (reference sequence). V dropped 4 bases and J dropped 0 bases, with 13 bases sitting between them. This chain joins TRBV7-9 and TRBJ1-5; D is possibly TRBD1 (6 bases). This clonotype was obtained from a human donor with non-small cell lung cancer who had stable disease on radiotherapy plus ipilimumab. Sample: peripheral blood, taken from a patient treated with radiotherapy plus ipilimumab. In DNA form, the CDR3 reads TGTGCCAGCAGCTCGACGACAGGAAATAGCAATCAGCCCCAGCATTTT. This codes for CASSSTTGNSNQPQHF.